The entry below gives a single T cell receptor beta chain sequence along with its context. Its matching antigen is unknown. The data were obtained in a study of synovial regulatory T cells in juvenile arthritis. General study findings and limits: TCR diversity was lower in inflammation-associated blood Treg cells than in other blood Treg cells. Synovial Treg CDR3 sequences overlapped more with iaTregs than other circulating Tregs. Across patients, iaTreg TCR repertoires were mostly private, partly shared with synovial Teff and blood CPL.

The approximately eleven donors had active juvenile idiopathic arthritis, with 3 polyarticular and 8 oligoarticular cases. The CDR3 contains 14 residues. There is no recorded DNA. Germline V gene sequence: CDR1 ENHRY, CDR2 SYGVKD. Some clones are missing from TCRdb's copy, which holds only in-frame ones; the method was immunoSEQ multiplex PCR. This sample's clone table lists 9,900 or so clones. This chain links TRBV10-3 with TRBJ2-7; the TRBD2 assignment by TCRdb is unverifiable without DNA. This TCR was recovered from a donor aged 2-30 years with juvenile idiopathic arthritis. Sequencing used Treg cells from blood. Documented subset: remaining (HLA-DR-negative) circulating blood Treg cells. CDR3 sequence: CAISRGQNSYEQYF.